The present T cell receptor (beta chain) was sequenced within a study of blood T cell repertoires in COVID-19. V gave up 5 bases and J gave up 4 bases, with 17 bases separating them. This CDR3 comprises 15 residues. The germline V gene has CDR1 LNHDA and CDR2 SQIVND (reference sequence). The table came from immunoSEQ multiplex PCR; TCRdb's copy has only in-frame clones and leaves some out. Among roughly 150,000 clones, about 91% were seen once, and the ten largest hold about 28%. The sequence came from a human donor in a cohort sampled during active COVID-19. The sequenced material came from peripheral blood. This chain uses TRBV19 with TRBJ2-5; D not certain. This CDR3 reads CASSASSPVVETQYF. The CDR3, as DNA: TGTGCCAGTAGTGCATCGTCCCCAGTGGTAGAGACCCAGTACTTC.